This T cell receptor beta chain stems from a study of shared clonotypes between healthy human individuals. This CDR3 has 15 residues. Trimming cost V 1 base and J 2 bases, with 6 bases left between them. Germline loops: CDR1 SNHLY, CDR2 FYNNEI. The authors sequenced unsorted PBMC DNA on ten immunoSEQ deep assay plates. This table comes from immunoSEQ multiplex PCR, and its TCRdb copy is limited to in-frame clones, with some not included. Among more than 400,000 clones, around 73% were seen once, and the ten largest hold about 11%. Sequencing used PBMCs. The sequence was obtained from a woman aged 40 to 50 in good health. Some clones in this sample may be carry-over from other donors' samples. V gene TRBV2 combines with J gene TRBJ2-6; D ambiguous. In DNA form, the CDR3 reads TGTGCCAGCAGTGAAGTGAAGGCTGGGGCCAACGTCCTGACTTTC. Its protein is CASSEVKAGANVLTF.